These T cell receptor beta chains were read from a single sample in a study of blood T cell repertoires in COVID-19. Using immunoSEQ multiplex PCR, the repertoire was profiled, and TCRdb retains in-frame clones only, with some absent. This table has about 15,000 clones, 80% to 90% appearing once. Sample: peripheral blood. These receptors were obtained from a man between 65 and 80 years old in a cohort sampled during active COVID-19. Each CDR3 is given without its conserved first and last residue. Each record gives: V gene, CDR3 protein.

TRBV7-8 ASSLEGWANTDTQY
TRBV6-2/TRBV6-3 ASSYRGGNNEQF
TRBV4-1 ASSQDRGSSSYNEQF
TRBV7-9 ASSQAGTGGRQF
TRBV13 ASSLFVRGSQDNEQF
TRBV6-2/TRBV6-3 ASSYMAHTDTQY
TRBV7-2 ASSSLSGQGRAF
TRBV4-1 ASSPGSSNEKLF
TRBV5-8 ASVQEEKLF
TRBV6-5 ASKIRGAPLYEQY
TRBV9 ASSKGGDYGYT
TRBV11-2 ASSLSQGADYEQY
TRBV19 ASSGETGGGQPQH
TRBV30 AWSATGGQPQH
TRBV28 ASSSTGGETQY
TRBV7-2 ASSFPTSGPSSYNEQF
TRBV6-5 ASSPDRGHGNTIY
TRBV5-1 ASSLGGRGDEKLF
TRBV9 ASNGQGIHTEAF
TRBV7-9 ASSAGTGGSPEAF
TRBV7-9 ASSGQGGGELF
TRBV5-1 ASRSEQGALSYNEQF
TRBV11-2 ASSAESNQPQH
TRBV19 ASSPARAKGTEAF
TRBV28 ASSAGGQLAKNIQY
TRBV14 ASSQTRQGGPDTQY